These 26 T cell receptor beta chains were sequenced from one sample in a study of Tregs in tolerant kidney transplant recipients. Libraries were prepared by immunoSEQ multiplex PCR; TCRdb keeps only in-frame clonotypes and omits some of them. The sample shows approximately 93,000 clones, 80% to 95% of them seen only once. The sample here was CD4+ T cells from blood, taken before the transplant. The receptor set was obtained from a human donor who received a combined kidney and bone marrow transplant.

The chain carries TRBV9 and TRBJ2-2; D is uncertain. The germline gives CDR1 SGDLS, CDR2 YYNGEE. The CDR3 consists of 14 residues. V shed 0 bases and J shed 1 base, with 4 bases lying between them. The chain's CDR3 is CASSVGVNTGELFF. The DNA of the CDR3 is TGTGCCAGCAGCGTAGGAGTGAACACCGGGGAGCTGTTTTTT.

This clone has only one observation. J is TRBJ1-6 and V is TRBV11-2; the D gene is possibly TRBD1 (6 bases). This CDR3 contains 13 residues. The germline CDR1 and CDR2 sequences are SGHAT and FQNNGV. V was cut by 3 bases and J by 12 bases, with 12 bases left in between. This chain's CDR3 is CASSFRDKGPLHF. The CDR3 DNA reads TGTGCCAGCAGCTTCCGGGACAAGGGACCCCTCCACTTT.

The chain carries TRBV7-9 and TRBJ2-7; 9 bases agree with TRBD1. The germline gives CDR1 SEHNR, CDR2 FQNEAQ (reference sequence). The CDR3 spans 14 residues. With V trimmed by 4 bases and J by 2 bases, 3 bases remained unmatched. The CDR3: CASSWGTGTYEQYF. CDR3 sequence (DNA): TGTGCCAGCAGCTGGGGGACAGGGACCTACGAGCAGTACTTC.

In DNA, the CDR3 is TGTGCCAGTAACCACGACAGGGGAGAGACCCAGTACTTC. Amino acid sequence: CASNHDRGETQYF. This rearrangement joins TRBV19 to TRBJ2-5; 8 positions agree with TRBD1. CDR1 LNHDA and CDR2 SQIVND come from the germline V gene (reference sequence). This CDR3 is built from 13 residues. With 7 bases clipped from V and 4 bases from J, the junction kept 5 bases outside the gene matches.

The chain couples TRBV7-8 to TRBJ1-5; 7 nucleotides match TRBD1. The CDR3 totals 16 residues. The V gene end was trimmed by 5 bases and the J gene end by 1 base; junction bases not matched to a gene: 8. The germline V gene encodes CDR1 SGHVS and CDR2 FQNEAQ. CDR3 bases: TGTGCCAGCAGCCCCAGACAGGGTGAAAGCAATCAGCCCCAGCATTTT. Amino acid sequence: CASSPRQGESNQPQHF.

This chain joins TRBV15 and TRBJ2-7; 11 bases map to TRBD1. Germline-derived CDR1 and CDR2 are LNHNV and YYDKDF (reference sequence). The CDR3 totals 14 residues. Trimming at V came to 2 bases and at J to 6 bases, leaving 3 bases not matched to a gene. Written as DNA, the CDR3 is TGTGCCACCAGCAGACCGGGACAGGGGGTCGAGCAGTACTTC. Translation gives CATSRPGQGVEQYF. Together with reference TRBV15 and TRBJ2-7, the CDR3 gives the full variable domain: DAMVIQNPRYQVTQFGKPVTLSCSQTLNHNVMYWYQQKSSQAPKLLFHYYDKDFNNEADTPDNFQSRRPNTSFCFLDIRSPGLGDTAMYLCATSRPGQGVEQYFGPGTRLTVT.

This clone has only one observation. The chain employs TRBV6-4 and TRBJ2-5; TRBD2 might be the D (6 bases). V was trimmed by 6 bases and J by 5 bases, leaving 19 bases between them. This CDR3 is built from 15 residues. Germline V CDR1 and CDR2: MRHNA, SNTAGT. Here the CDR3 DNA reads TGTGCCAGCAGCCCTAGCGCGACCCCCTCGGAGACCCAGTACTTC. Residues: CASSPSATPSETQYF.

CDR3 DNA: TGTGCCAGCAGCTTACCGGGTACTCGCTACGAGCAGTACTTC. It codes for CASSLPGTRYEQYF. J is TRBJ2-7 and V is TRBV7-8; D is unresolved. Germline values: CDR1 SGHVS, CDR2 FQNEAQ. The CDR3 is 14 amino acids. V was shortened by 2 bases and J by 3 bases, with 11 bases between the two germline ends.

The chain recombines TRBV5-1 with TRBJ2-7, with D perhaps matching TRBD2 (7 bases). The CDR3 has 13 amino acids. The germline V gene has CDR1 SGHRS and CDR2 YFSETQ. Between the trimmed V and J ends, which lost 7 bases and 6 bases, there was a span of 17 bases. In DNA form, the CDR3 reads TGCGCCAGCCGCAGGCAGCGGGACATCGAGCAGTACTTC. Translating gives CASRRQRDIEQYF.

As regards this clone: Other DNA sequences in the same sample also yield this CDR3. The chain carries TRBV2 and TRBJ1-6, with TRBD1 matching 8 bases. CDR1 and CDR2 from the germline V gene are SNHLY and FYNNEI. Trimming cost V 6 bases and J 1 base; bases outside gene matches: 8. The CDR3 sequence is 17 residues long. The CDR3 loop is CASRGTGGRSYNSPLHF. The CDR3 coding sequence is TGTGCCAGCAGGGGAACAGGGGGAAGGTCCTATAATTCACCCCTCCACTTT.

The genes are TRBV9 and TRBJ1-2; 11 bases align to TRBD1. V was clipped by 3 bases and J by 4 bases; unmatched bases: 2. The germline V gene encodes CDR1 SGDLS and CDR2 YYNGEE. This CDR3 is 14 amino acids long. In DNA form, the CDR3 reads TGTGCCAGCAGCGCGGGACAGGGGGTCTATGGCTACACCTTC. It specifies CASSAGQGVYGYTF.

The J gene is TRBJ2-5, the V gene TRBV5-1; 10 positions agree with TRBD2. V lost 4 bases and J lost 4; bases outside the gene matches: 10. The germline CDR1 and CDR2 sequences are SGHRS and YFSETQ. The CDR3 length is 16 residues. CDR3 amino acids: CASSGDQREGPETQYF. The CDR3 bases are TGCGCCAGCAGCGGGGACCAGCGGGAGGGGCCAGAGACCCAGTACTTC. Looking up the rest from reference TRBV5-1 and TRBJ2-5 gives the full variable domain: KAGVTQTPRYLIKTRGQQVTLSCSPISGHRSVSWYQQTPGQGLQFLFEYFSETQRNKGNFPGRFSGRQFSNSRSEMNVSTLELGDSALYLCASSGDQREGPETQYFGPGTRLLVL.

The chain is built from TRBV7-9 and TRBJ2-7, with 7 bases aligning to TRBD1. Per the germline V gene, CDR1 is SEHNR and CDR2 is FQNEAQ (reference sequence). This CDR3 is 12 amino acids long. With V trimmed by 5 bases and J by 3 bases, 1 base remained unmatched. CDR3 sequence: CASSRTGYEQYF. CDR3 coding DNA: TGTGCCAGCAGCCGGACAGGCTACGAGCAGTACTTC.

This clone has just one count. The gene calls are TRBV6-1 and TRBJ2-2; 7 nucleotides line up with TRBD2. Losses at the gene ends were 3 bases for V and 4 bases for J; bases not matched to a gene: 8. The CDR3 runs 16 residues. Per germline, CDR1 MNHNS and CDR2 SASEGT. Written as DNA, the CDR3 is TGTGCCAGCAGTGATCGCCGGGGGAGGGCCACCGGGGAGCTGTTTTTT. Encoded protein: CASSDRRGRATGELFF.

The genes are TRBV30 and TRBJ2-5; 7 bases are shared with TRBD2. The J call may be wrong; the DNA end is better matched by TRBJ2-7. This CDR3 is 13 amino acids long. Per the germline V gene, CDR1 is GTSNPN and CDR2 is SVGIG (reference sequence). CDR3 in amino acids: CASSDGGSYEQYF. The CDR3 DNA follows: TGTGCCTCAAGTGACGGGGGGAGTTACGAGCAGTACTTC.

The chain carries TRBV23-1 and TRBJ2-5, with 13 bases identical to TRBD2. TRBV23-1 is labeled an ORF, and its function is uncertain. There are 17 residues in the CDR3. The V and J ends lost 4 bases and 0 bases, in that order; junction bases with no gene match: 5. The CDR3 DNA is TGCGCCAGCAGTCGACTAGCGGGGGGACTGTACCAAGAGACCCAGTACTTC. Translating it yields CASSRLAGGLYQETQYF.

Turning to this clone: A junction end diverges from the germline sequence, so it may reflect a read error. The chain employs TRBV5-1 and TRBJ1-1; D is unresolved. This CDR3 is 14 amino acids long. From germline, CDR1 is SGHRS and CDR2 YFSETQ. This CDR3 is CASSLALLNTEAFF. CDR3 coding DNA: TGCGCCAGCAGTTTGGCTCTGTTGAACACTGAAGCTTTCTTT.

The rearrangement joins TRBV4-1 to TRBJ2-2; D is perhaps TRBD1 (5 bases). CDR3 length: 17 amino acids. Germline CDR1 and CDR2: MGHRA and YSYEKL. V was trimmed by 2 bases and J by 2 bases, leaving 15 bases between them. The CDR3 nucleotides read TGCGCCAGCAGCCAAAAGGGGCAGAACACTAACACCGGGGAGCTGTTTTTT. It specifies CASSQKGQNTNTGELFF.

J is TRBJ2-7 and V is TRBV29-1, with D tentatively TRBD1 (7 bases). The germline gives CDR1 SQVTM, CDR2 ANQGSEA. The CDR3 runs to 13 residues. V lost 7 bases and J 7 bases, leaving 20 bases between the germline ends. In nucleotides, the CDR3 is TGCAGCGCTAGACAGGGCGGGGTGGGGGAGCAGTACTTC. Its translation: CSARQGGVGEQYF.

V usage is TRBV18 and J usage is TRBJ2-1; TRBD1 agrees at 10 bases. The CDR3 is 17 amino acids. Trimming cost V 0 bases and J 5 bases; bases outside gene matches: 7. Germline loops: CDR1 KGHSH, CDR2 LQKENI. The CDR3 spells CASSPPGQGLLDNEQFF. Written as DNA, the CDR3 is TGTGCCAGCTCACCACCGGGACAGGGGCTTTTAGACAATGAGCAGTTCTTC.

The genes are TRBV5-1 and TRBJ2-1; 8 nucleotides line up with TRBD1. CDR3 length: 15 residues. With 3 bases clipped from V and 3 bases from J, the junction kept 5 bases outside the gene matches. Germline CDR1 SGHRS, CDR2 YFSETQ. CDR3 in amino acids: CASSSGQGYYNEQFF. CDR3 DNA: TGCGCCAGCAGCTCTGGACAGGGTTACTACAATGAGCAGTTCTTC.

This rearrangement joins TRBV5-1 to TRBJ2-7; no clear D gene. This CDR3 has 12 residues. V lost 4 bases to trimming and J lost 1 base, with 6 bases between them. Germline CDR1 is SGHRS and CDR2 is YFSETQ. CDR3 in amino acids: CASSGSSYEQYF. Written as DNA, the CDR3 is TGCGCCAGCAGCGGCAGTTCCTACGAGCAGTACTTC.

The chain is built from TRBV4-1 and TRBJ2-5; 10 bases are shared with TRBD1. Germline trimming cut 4 bases from V and 1 base from J; bases unmatched to any gene: 12. The CDR3 covers 18 residues. Germline CDR1 and CDR2: MGHRA and YSYEKL. CDR3 protein: CASSRMGQGMGVQETQYF. The CDR3, as DNA: TGCGCCAGCAGCCGAATGGGACAGGGGATGGGGGTCCAAGAGACCCAGTACTTC.

V gene TRBV13 combines with J gene TRBJ2-1; a possible D gene is TRBD1 (6 bases). V was cut by 5 bases and J by 4 bases, with 9 bases left in between. The CDR3 loop spans 13 amino acids. In germline, CDR1 is PRHDT, CDR2 FYEKMQ (reference sequence). The CDR3 bases are TGTGCCAGCAGCACGGACAGTTACAATGAGCAGTTCTTC. Protein product: CASSTDSYNEQFF.

This clone came up a few times. The chain couples TRBV7-2 to TRBJ2-7, with TRBD1 matching 7 bases. This CDR3 is 15 amino acids long. Losses at the gene ends were 3 bases for V and 2 bases for J; bases not matched to a gene: 7. CDR1 SGHTA and CDR2 FQGNSA come from the germline V gene. The CDR3 DNA reads as TGTGCCAGCAGCTTCGACAGGGTATCGACCTACGAGCAGTACTTC. It codes for CASSFDRVSTYEQYF.

The chain links TRBV7-2 to TRBJ1-2; no firm D call. The germline V gene encodes CDR1 SGHTA and CDR2 FQGNSA. The CDR3 has 13 residues. V was clipped by 5 bases and J by 2 bases, with 9 bases between them. CDR3 sequence reads: CASSNGVNYGYTF. CDR3 in DNA: TGTGCCAGCAGCAACGGGGTCAACTATGGCTACACCTTC.